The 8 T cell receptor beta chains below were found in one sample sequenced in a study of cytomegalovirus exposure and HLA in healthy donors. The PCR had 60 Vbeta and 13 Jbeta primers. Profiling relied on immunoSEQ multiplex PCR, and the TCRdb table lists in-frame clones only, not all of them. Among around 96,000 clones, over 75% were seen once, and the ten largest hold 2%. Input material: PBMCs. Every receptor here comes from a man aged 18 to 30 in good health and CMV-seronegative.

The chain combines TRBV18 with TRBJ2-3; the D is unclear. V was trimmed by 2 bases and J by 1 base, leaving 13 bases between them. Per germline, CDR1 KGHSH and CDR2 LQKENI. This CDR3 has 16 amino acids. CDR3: CASSPFNQRGTDTQYF. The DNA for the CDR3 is TGTGCCAGCTCACCATTTAACCAGCGCGGCACAGATACGCAGTATTTT.

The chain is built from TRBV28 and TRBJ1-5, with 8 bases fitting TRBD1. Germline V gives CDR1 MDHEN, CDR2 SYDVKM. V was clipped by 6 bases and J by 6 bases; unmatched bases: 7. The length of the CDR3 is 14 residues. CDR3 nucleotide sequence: TGTGCCAGCAGGGTCCCGGGACAGGCTCAGCCCCAGCATTTT. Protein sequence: CASRVPGQAQPQHF.

The CDR3 DNA follows: TGTGCCAGCAGCTTAGACGGTCACGAGCAGTACTTC. Translating it yields CASSLDGHEQYF. The chain uses TRBV11-2 and TRBJ2-7; D is unclear. V lost 0 bases, J lost 5 bases, and 5 bases lay in between. The germline CDR1 and CDR2 sequences are SGHAT and FQNNGV. The CDR3 is made up of 12 amino acids.

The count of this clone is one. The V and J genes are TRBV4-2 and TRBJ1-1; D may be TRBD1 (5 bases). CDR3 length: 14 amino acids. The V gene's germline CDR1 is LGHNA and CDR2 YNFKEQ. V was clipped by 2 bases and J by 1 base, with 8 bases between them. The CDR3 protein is CASSQLTANTEAFF. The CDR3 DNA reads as TGTGCCAGCAGCCAACTGACAGCGAACACTGAAGCTTTCTTT.

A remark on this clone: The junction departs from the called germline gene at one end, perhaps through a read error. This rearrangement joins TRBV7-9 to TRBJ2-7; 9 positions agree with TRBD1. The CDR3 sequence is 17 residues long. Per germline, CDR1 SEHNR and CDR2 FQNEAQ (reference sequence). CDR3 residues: CSSSFTPDRGSSYEQYF. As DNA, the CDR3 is TGTTCCAGCAGCTTTACCCCGGACAGGGGAAGTTCCTACGAGCAGTACTTC.

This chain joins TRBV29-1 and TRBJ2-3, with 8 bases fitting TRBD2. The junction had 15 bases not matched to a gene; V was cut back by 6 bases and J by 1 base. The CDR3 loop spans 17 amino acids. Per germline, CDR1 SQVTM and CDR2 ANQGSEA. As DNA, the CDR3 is TGCAGCGTCCATCCCACGAAAGACGGGGGGGGCACAGATACGCAGTATTTT. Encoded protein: CSVHPTKDGGGTDTQYF.

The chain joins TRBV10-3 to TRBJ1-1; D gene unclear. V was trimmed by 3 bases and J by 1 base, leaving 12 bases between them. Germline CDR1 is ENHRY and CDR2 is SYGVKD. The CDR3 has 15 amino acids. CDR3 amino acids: CAISDKSEGNTEAFF. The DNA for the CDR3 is TGTGCCATCAGTGATAAAAGCGAGGGGAACACTGAAGCTTTCTTT.

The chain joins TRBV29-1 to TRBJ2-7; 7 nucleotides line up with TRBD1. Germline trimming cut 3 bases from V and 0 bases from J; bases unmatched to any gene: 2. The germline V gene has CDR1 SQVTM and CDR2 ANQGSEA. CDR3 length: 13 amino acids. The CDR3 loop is CSVEGDSSYEQYF. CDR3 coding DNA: TGCAGCGTTGAGGGGGACAGCTCCTACGAGCAGTACTTC.